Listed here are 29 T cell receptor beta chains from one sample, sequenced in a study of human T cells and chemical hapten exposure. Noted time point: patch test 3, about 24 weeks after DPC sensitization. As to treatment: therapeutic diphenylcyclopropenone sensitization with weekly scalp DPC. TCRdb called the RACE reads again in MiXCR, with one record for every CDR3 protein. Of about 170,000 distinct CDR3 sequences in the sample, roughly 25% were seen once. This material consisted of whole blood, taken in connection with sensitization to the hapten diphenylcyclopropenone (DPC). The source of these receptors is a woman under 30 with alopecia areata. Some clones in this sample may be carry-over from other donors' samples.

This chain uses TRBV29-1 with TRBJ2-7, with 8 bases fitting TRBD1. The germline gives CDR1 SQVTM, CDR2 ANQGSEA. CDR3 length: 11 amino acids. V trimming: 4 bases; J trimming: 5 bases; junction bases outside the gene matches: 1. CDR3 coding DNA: TGCAGCGTTGGACAGGGGAACGAGCAGTACTTC. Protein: CSVGQGNEQYF.

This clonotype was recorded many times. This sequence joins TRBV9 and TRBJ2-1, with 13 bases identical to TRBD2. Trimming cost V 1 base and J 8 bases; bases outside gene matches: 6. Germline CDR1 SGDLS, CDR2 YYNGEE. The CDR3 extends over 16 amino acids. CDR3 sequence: CASSVNQLAGGDEQFF. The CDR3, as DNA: TGTGCCAGCAGCGTAAATCAACTAGCGGGAGGGGATGAGCAGTTCTTC. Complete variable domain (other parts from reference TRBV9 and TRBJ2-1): DSGVTQTPKHLITATGQRVTLRCSPRSGDLSVYWYQQSLDQGLQFLIQYYNGEERAKGNILERFSAQQFPDLHSELNLSSLELGDSALYFCASSVNQLAGGDEQFFGPGTRLTVL.

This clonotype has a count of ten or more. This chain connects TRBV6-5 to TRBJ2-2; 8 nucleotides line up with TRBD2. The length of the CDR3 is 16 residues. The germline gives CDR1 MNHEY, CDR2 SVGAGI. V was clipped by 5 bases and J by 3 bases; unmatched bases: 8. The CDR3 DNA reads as TGTGCCAGCAGTCCAGCGGGAGCAATGGACACCGGGGAGCTGTTTTTT. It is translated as CASSPAGAMDTGELFF.

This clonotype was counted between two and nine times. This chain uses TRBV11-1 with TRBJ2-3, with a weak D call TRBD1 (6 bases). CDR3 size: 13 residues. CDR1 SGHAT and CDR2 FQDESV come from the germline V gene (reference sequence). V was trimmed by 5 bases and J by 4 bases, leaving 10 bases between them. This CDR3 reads CASSPSGADTQYF. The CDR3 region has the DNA TGTGCCAGCAGCCCCTCAGGGGCAGATACGCAGTATTTT.

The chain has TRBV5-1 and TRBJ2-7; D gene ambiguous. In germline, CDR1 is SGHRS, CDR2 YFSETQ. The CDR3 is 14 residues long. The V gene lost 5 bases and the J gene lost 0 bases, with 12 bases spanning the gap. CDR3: CASRSGPSSYEQYF. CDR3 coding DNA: TGCGCCAGCAGGTCGGGCCCTAGCTCCTACGAGCAGTACTTC.

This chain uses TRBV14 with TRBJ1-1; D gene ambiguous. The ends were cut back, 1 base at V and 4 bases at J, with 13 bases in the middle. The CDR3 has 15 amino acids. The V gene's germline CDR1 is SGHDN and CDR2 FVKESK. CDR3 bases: TGTGCCAGCAGCCAAGGAGCCCACAGACTCACTGAAGCTTTCTTT. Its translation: CASSQGAHRLTEAFF.

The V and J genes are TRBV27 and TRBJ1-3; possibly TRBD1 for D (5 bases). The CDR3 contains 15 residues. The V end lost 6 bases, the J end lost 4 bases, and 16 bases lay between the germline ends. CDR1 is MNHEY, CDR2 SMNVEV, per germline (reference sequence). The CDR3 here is CASSYRMATGNTIYF. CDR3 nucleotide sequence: TGTGCCAGCAGCTACAGGATGGCAACCGGAAACACCATATATTTT.

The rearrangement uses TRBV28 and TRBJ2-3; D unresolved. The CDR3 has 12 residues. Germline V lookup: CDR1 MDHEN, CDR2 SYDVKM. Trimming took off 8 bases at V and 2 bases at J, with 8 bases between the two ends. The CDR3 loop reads CASPLFTDTQYF. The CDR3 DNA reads TGTGCCAGCCCTCTTTTCACAGATACGCAGTATTTT.

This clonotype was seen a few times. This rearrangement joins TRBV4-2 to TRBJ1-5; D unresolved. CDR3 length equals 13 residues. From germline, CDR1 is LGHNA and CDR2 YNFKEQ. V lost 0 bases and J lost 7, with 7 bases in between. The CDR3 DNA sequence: TGTGCCAGCAGCCAAGAAAGGCGCCAGCCCCAGCATTTT. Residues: CASSQERRQPQHF.

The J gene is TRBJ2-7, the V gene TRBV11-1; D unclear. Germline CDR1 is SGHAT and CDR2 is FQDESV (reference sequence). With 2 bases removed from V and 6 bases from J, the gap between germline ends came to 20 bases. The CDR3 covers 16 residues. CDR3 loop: CASSLSRNPTGREQYF. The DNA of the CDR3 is TGTGCCAGCAGCTTATCCCGAAACCCTACCGGGCGCGAGCAGTACTTC.

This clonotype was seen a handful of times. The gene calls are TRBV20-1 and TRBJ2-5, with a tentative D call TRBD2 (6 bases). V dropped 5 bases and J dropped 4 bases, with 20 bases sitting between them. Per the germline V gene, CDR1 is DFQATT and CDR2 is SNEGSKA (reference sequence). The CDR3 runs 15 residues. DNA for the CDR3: TGCAGTGCTCTCCCACGGACTACCGTAGTAGAGACCCAGTACTTC. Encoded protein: CSALPRTTVVETQYF.

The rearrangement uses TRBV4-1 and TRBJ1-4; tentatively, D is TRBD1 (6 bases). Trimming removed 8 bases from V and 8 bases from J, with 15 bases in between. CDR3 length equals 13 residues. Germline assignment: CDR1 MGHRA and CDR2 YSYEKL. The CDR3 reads CASSTGRGEKLFF. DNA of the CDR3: TGCGCCAGCTCAACAGGGAGAGGCGAAAAACTGTTTTTT.

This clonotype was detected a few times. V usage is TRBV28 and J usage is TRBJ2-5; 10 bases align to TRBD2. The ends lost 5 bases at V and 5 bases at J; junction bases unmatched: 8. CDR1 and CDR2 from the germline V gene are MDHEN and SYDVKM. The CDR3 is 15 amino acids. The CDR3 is CASSTERGGRETQYF. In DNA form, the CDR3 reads TGTGCCAGCAGTACGGAGCGGGGGGGCCGGGAGACCCAGTACTTC.

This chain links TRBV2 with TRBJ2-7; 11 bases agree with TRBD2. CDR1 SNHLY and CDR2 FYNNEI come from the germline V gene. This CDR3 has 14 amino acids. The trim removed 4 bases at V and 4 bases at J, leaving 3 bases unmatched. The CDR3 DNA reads TGTGCCAGCAGTGGGACTAGCGGGTCTTACGAGCAGTACTTC. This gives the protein CASSGTSGSYEQYF. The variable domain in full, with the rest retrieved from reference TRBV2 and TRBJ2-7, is EPEVTQTPSHQVTQMGQEVILRCVPISNHLYFYWYRQILGQKVEFLVSFYNNEISEKSEIFDDQFSVERPDGSNFTLKIRSTKLEDSAMYFCASSGTSGSYEQYFGPGTRLTVT.

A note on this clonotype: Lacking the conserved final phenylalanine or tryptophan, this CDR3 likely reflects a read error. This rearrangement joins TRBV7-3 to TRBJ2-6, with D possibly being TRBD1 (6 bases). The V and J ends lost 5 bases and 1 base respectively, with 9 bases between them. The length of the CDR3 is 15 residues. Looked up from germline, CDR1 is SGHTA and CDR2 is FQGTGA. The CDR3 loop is CASSVTGSGANVLTI. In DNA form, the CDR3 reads TGTGCCAGCAGCGTCACAGGGTCTGGGGCCAACGTCCTGACTATC.

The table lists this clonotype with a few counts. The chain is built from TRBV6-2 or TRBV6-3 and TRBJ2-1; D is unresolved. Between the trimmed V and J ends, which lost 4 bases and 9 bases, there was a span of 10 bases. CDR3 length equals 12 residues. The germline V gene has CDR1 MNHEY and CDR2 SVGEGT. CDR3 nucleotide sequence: TGTGCCAGCAGTTGGGCTTGGGGTGAGCAGTTCTTC. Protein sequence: CASSWAWGEQFF.

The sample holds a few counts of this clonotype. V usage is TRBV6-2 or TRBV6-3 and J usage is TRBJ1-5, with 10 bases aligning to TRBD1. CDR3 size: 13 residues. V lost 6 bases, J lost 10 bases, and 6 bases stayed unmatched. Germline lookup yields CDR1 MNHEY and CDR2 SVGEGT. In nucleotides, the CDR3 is TGTGCCAGCAGCCCCGGACAGGGGGACCCCCAGCATTTT. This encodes CASSPGQGDPQHF.

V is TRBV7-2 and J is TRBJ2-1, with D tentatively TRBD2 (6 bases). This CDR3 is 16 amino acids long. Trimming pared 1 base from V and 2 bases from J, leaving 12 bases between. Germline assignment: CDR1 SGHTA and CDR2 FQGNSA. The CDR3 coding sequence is TGTGCCAGCAGCTTAGTTGCGGGGCAGACCTACAATGAGCAGTTCTTC. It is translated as CASSLVAGQTYNEQFF.

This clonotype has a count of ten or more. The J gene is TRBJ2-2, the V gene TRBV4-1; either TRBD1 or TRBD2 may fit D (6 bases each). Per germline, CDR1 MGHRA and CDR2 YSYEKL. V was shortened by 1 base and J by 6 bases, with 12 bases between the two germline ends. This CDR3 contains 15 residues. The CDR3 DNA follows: TGCGCCAGCAGCCAAGTGTGGGGGGCGCCCGGGGAGCTGTTTTTT. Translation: CASSQVWGAPGELFF.

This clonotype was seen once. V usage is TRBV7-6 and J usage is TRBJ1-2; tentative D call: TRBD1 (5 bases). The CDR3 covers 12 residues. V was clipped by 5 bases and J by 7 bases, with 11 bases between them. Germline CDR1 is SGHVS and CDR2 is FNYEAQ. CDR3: CASSEGTFGYTF. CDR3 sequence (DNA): TGTGCCAGCAGCGAAGGGACGTTTGGCTACACCTTC.

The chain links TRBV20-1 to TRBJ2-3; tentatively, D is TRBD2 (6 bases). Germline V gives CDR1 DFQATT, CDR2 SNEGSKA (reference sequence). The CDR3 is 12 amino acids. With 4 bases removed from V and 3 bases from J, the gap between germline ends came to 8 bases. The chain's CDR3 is CSAIGGTDTQYF. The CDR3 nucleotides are TGCAGTGCTATTGGGGGGACAGATACGCAGTATTTT.

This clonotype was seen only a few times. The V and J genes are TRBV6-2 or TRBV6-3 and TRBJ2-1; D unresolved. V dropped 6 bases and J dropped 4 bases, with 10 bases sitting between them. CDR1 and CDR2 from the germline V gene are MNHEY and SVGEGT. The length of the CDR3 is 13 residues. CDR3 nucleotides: TGTGCCAGCAGCTCGGACGGTTACAATGAGCAGTTCTTC. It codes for CASSSDGYNEQFF.

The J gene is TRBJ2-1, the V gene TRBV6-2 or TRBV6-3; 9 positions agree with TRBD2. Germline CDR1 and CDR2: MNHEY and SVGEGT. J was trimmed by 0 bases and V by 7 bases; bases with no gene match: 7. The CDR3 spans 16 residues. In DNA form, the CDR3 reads TGTGCCAGCACCTACTTTAGCGGGAGCTCCTACAATGAGCAGTTCTTC. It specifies CASTYFSGSSYNEQFF.

CDR3: CAISGQGRTEAFF. DNA for the CDR3: TGTGCCATCAGCGGACAGGGTCGCACTGAAGCTTTCTTT. The genes are TRBV10-3 and TRBJ1-1; TRBD1 agrees at 8 bases. The ends lost 6 bases at V and 4 bases at J; junction bases unmatched: 4. This CDR3 is built from 13 residues. CDR1 and CDR2 (germline): ENHRY, SYGVKD.

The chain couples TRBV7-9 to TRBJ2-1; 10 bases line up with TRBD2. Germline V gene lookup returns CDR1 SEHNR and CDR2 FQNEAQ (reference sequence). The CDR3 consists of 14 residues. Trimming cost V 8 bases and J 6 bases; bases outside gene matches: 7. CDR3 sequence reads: CASAVAGGSNEQFF. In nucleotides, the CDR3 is TGTGCCAGCGCGGTAGCGGGGGGCAGCAATGAGCAGTTCTTC.

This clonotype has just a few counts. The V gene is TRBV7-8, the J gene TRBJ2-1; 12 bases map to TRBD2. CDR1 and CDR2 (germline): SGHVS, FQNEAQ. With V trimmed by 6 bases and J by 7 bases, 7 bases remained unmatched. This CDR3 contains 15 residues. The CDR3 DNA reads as TGTGCCAGCAGGAGCACTAGCGGGGGGAAGAATGAGCAGTTCTTC. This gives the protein CASRSTSGGKNEQFF.

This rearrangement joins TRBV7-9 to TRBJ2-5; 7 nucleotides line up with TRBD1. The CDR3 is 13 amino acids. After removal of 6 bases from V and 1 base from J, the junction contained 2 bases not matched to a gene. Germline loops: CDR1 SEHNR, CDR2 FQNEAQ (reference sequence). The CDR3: CASSSGGQETQYF. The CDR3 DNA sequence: TGTGCCAGCAGTTCAGGGGGCCAAGAGACCCAGTACTTC.

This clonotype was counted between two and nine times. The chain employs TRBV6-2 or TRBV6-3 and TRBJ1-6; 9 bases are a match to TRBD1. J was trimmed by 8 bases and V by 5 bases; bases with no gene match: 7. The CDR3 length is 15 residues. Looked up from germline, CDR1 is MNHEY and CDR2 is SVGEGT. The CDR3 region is CASSDRGVSYSPLHF. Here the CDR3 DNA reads TGTGCCAGCAGTGACAGGGGGGTATCTTATTCACCCCTCCACTTT.

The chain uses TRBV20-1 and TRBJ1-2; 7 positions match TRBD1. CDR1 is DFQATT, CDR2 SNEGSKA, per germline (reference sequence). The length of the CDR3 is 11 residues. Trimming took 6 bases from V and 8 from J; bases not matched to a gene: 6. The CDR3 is CSASTGAGYTF. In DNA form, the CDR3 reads TGCAGTGCCAGTACAGGGGCCGGCTACACCTTC.